The sequence of this T cell receptor (beta chain) was determined in a study of early T cells in non-severe SARS-CoV-2 infection (dated by TCRdb to about 2021). With regard to the full study: Because TCR sequencing was done on bulk RNA from unsorted whole blood, the alpha and beta chains could not be paired.

Study-level results and caveats: VDJdb matching was skewed toward anti-spike CD8 responses and likely underestimated virus-specific expansions, missing private and CD4 specificities.

Library preparation employed 5' RACE. The sequencer listed for this sample is NextSeq 500. Unique molecular identifiers were attached to individual cDNA molecules in the TCR library protocol so that sequencing error and PCR bias could be corrected. TCR alpha and beta chains were both sequenced, and the abundances of alpha and beta sequences in each sample were closely correlated with each other. The study's own analysis went as follows. Decombinator V4 was used to annotate the V gene, J gene and CDR3 of the TCR sequences. TCRs were defined as expanded if a significant change between any two time points was detected under a Poisson model with p below 0.0001. TCR abundances were normalised to the total number of TCRs sequenced in each sample and reported as counts per million. TRAV1-2 paired with TRAJ12, TRAJ20 or TRAJ33 defined MAIT TCRs, while TRAV10 paired with TRAJ18 defined iNKT TCRs. VDJdb, accessed 1 November 2021, was searched for CMV, EBV and SARS-CoV-2 annotated TCRs, excluding TCRs annotated for multiple antigens. TCRdb handled the public reads itself, with Q25 trimming in fastp and clone calling in MiXCR, and kept productive beta chains. Each record represents a unique CDR3 protein, reported with the most common genes and DNA among its rows. The V and J calls and clone size come from TCRdb's table, not from the authors' own analysis. Recorded for this sample are about 50,000 distinct CDR3 sequences; approximately 9% of them occurred a single time. The leading ten clones occupy 4% to 5.5% of the sample.

The CDR3 numbers 13 residues from cysteine through phenylalanine. The CDR3 DNA has 39 bases and is translated from base 1. In the germline V gene, CDR1 corresponds to SGHVS and CDR2 to FQNEAQ. V gives up 1 base and J gives up 5 bases, and the segment between their germline ends measures 8 bases. A case-control design nested within a healthcare worker cohort in London, UK, was used, with weekly nasopharyngeal swab PCR tests and blood sampling performed. Healthcare workers were recruited during the week of the UK lockdown, between 23 and 31 March 2020, and followed weekly for up to roughly 15 weeks. This clonotype was observed a handful of times. Its antigen remains unidentified. No qualities accompany the bases; no much larger clone lies one base away.

The receptor chain draws on TRBV7-8 and TRBJ1-2, with no confident D gene call. This clonotype was sampled from an adult who was a healthcare worker with PCR-confirmed SARS-CoV-2 infection or an uninfected control (not recorded which). Sequencing used whole blood, obtained at baseline. This receptor has the CDR3 CASSLGPLYGYTF. The DNA sequence reads TGTGCCAGCAGCTTAGGACCATTGTATGGCTACACCTTC.